The 13 T cell receptor beta chains below all came from one sample that was sequenced in a study of cytomegalovirus exposure and HLA in healthy donors. The PCR had 60 Vbeta and 13 Jbeta primers. Profiled with immunoSEQ multiplex PCR; TCRdb holds only in-frame clones, not every one. The table has about 150,000 clones, more than 60% seen once. Sequenced: PBMCs. Receptors were obtained from a woman in her 40s in good health and CMV-seropositive.

The rearrangement links TRBV19 to TRBJ1-3; D gene ambiguous. The V end was cut by 9 bases, the J end by 0 bases, with 9 bases between. CDR1 and CDR2 from the germline V gene are LNHDA and SQIVND (reference sequence). There are 13 residues in the CDR3. DNA for the CDR3: TGTGCCAGCAGGTTCCACTCTGGAAACACCATATATTTT. Translation gives CASRFHSGNTIYF.

The rearrangement joins TRBV5-4 to TRBJ1-1; perhaps TRBD1 as D (6 bases). CDR3 length: 13 residues. V dropped 2 bases and J dropped 6 bases, with 11 bases sitting between them. Germline assignment: CDR1 SGHNT and CDR2 YYREEE (reference sequence). CDR3 coding DNA: TGTGCCAGCAGCTTACGGACAGCGCCTGAAGCTTTCTTT. It translates to CASSLRTAPEAFF.

This chain uses TRBV19 with TRBJ2-1, with 8 bases that match TRBD2. This CDR3 region has 15 residues. In germline, CDR1 is LNHDA, CDR2 SQIVND (reference sequence). The V and J ends lost 7 bases and 0 bases, in that order; junction bases with no gene match: 5. The CDR3, as DNA: TGTGCCAGTAACGGGGGGGCCAGCTCCTACAATGAGCAGTTCTTC. This codes for CASNGGASSYNEQFF.

This clone was counted once. The chain is built from TRBV30 and TRBJ1-2; 7 nucleotides align to TRBD1. The germline CDR1 and CDR2 sequences are GTSNPN and SVGIG (reference sequence). The CDR3 runs 13 residues. V lost 5 bases, J lost 3 bases, and 6 bases stayed unmatched. The CDR3, as DNA: TGTGCCTGGGGACAGGTGACGCACTATGGCTACACCTTC. This encodes CAWGQVTHYGYTF.

The chain links TRBV6-1 to TRBJ1-3; unclear D gene. CDR1 and CDR2 (germline): MNHNS, SASEGT. This CDR3 comprises 15 residues. V gave up 8 bases and J gave up 0 bases, with 14 bases separating them. CDR3 DNA sequence: TGTGCCAGCTCCCCCCAGGTGTCCTCTGGAAACACCATATATTTT. Its protein is CASSPQVSSGNTIYF.

This clone was detected only once. The rearrangement joins TRBV6-6 to TRBJ1-2, with 10 bases identical to TRBD1. The V segment lost 6 bases and the J segment 2 bases; nucleotides outside the gene matches: 9. CDR1 is MNHNY and CDR2 is SVGAGI in the germline V gene (reference sequence). The CDR3 has 16 amino acids. This CDR3 reads CASRPDRGRLNYGYTF. CDR3 in DNA: TGTGCCAGCAGACCCGACAGGGGGCGTCTGAACTATGGCTACACCTTC.

V and J are TRBV5-4 and TRBJ2-2, with D uncertain. CDR3 length: 13 residues. CDR1 is SGHNT and CDR2 is YYREEE in the germline V gene (reference sequence). V was cut by 0 bases and J by 7 bases, with 7 bases left in between. As DNA, the CDR3 is TGTGCCAGCAGCTTGGATCCCCACGGGGAGCTGTTTTTT. Protein sequence: CASSLDPHGELFF.

Here the CDR3 DNA reads TGCGCCAGCAGCTCTACAGGCCCCGGCTACACCTTC. Translating it yields CASSSTGPGYTF. This chain links TRBV5-1 with TRBJ1-2, with a possible D match to TRBD1 (5 bases). Trimming left V 3 bases short and J 8 bases short, with 11 bases between. The CDR3 is 12 residues long. Germline V lookup: CDR1 SGHRS, CDR2 YFSETQ.

The chain uses TRBV27 and TRBJ1-2, with D tentatively TRBD1 (6 bases). This CDR3 region has 15 residues. V lost 5 bases to trimming and J lost 6 bases, with 19 bases between them. Germline values: CDR1 MNHEY, CDR2 SMNVEV (reference sequence). DNA for the CDR3: TGTGCCAGCAGTGCCCTCCCCCGGGGGGGCAATGGCTACACCTTC. It is translated as CASSALPRGGNGYTF.

The genes are TRBV5-4 and TRBJ2-1; 11 bases fit TRBD2. The junction had 1 base not matched to a gene; V was cut back by 0 bases and J by 5 bases. The CDR3 sequence is 15 residues long. Germline lookup yields CDR1 SGHNT and CDR2 YYREEE (reference sequence). The DNA of the CDR3 is TGTGCCAGCAGCTTGGCGGGACTAGCGGACAATGAGCAGTTCTTC. This translates into CASSLAGLADNEQFF.

This chain uses TRBV28 with TRBJ2-5; 10 bases are a match to TRBD1. This CDR3 comprises 15 residues. Germline-derived CDR1 and CDR2 are MDHEN and SYDVKM. V shed 6 bases, J shed 4 bases, and the junction held 8 bases outside the gene matches. The CDR3 reads CASRRQGAASETQYF. CDR3 nucleotides: TGTGCCAGCAGACGACAGGGGGCTGCCTCAGAGACCCAGTACTTC.

In its sample, this clone was seen once. The rearrangement joins TRBV5-4 to TRBJ1-2; 9 nucleotides align to TRBD1. Germline loops: CDR1 SGHNT, CDR2 YYREEE (reference sequence). The CDR3 sequence is 17 residues long. Germline trimming cut 4 bases from V and 5 bases from J; bases unmatched to any gene: 15. CDR3 sequence reads: CASSTPATGGIGYGYTF. As DNA, the CDR3 is TGTGCCAGCAGCACCCCCGCTACAGGGGGCATTGGTTATGGCTACACCTTC.

The gene calls are TRBV5-4 and TRBJ2-3; a possible D gene is TRBD1 (5 bases). Per the germline V gene, CDR1 is SGHNT and CDR2 is YYREEE (reference sequence). The CDR3 sequence is 13 residues long. The V gene lost 9 bases and the J gene lost 3 bases, with 14 bases spanning the gap. CDR3 DNA: TGTGCCACACGCCCCCCAGGGACAGATACGCAGTATTTT. Translated, it gives CATRPPGTDTQYF.